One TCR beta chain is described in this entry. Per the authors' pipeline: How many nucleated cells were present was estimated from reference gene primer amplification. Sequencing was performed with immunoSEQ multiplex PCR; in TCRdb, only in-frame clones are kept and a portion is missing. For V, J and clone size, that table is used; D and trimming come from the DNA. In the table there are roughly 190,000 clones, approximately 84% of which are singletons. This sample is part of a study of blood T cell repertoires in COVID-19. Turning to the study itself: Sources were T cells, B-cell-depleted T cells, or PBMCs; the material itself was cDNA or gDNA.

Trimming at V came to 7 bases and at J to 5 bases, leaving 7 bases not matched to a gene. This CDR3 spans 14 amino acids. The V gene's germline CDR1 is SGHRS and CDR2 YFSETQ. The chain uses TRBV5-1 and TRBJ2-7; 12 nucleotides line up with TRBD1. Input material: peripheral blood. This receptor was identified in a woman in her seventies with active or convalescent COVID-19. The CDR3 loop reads CASGPGQGAHEQYF. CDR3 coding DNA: TGCGCCAGCGGACCGGGACAGGGGGCCCACGAGCAGTACTTC.